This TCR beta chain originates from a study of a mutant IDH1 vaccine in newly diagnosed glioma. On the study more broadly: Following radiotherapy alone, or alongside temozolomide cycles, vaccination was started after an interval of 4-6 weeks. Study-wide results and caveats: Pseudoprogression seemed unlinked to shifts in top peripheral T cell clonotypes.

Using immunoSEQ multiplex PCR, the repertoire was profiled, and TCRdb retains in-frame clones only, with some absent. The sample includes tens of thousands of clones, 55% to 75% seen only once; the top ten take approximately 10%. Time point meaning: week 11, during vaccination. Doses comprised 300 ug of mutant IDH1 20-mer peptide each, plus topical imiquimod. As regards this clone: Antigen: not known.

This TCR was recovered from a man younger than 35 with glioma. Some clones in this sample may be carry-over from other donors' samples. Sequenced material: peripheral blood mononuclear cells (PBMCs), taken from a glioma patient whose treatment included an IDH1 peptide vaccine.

This CDR3 is CASSLVQNTEAFF. The CDR3 region has the DNA TGCGCCAGCAGCCTAGTACAGAACACTGAAGCTTTCTTT. The chain carries TRBV4-1 and TRBJ1-1, with unresolved D. This CDR3 comprises 13 residues. Trimming took off 4 bases at V and 1 base at J, with 7 bases between the two ends. Germline V gives CDR1 MGHRA, CDR2 YSYEKL.